These 7 T cell receptor beta chains were sequenced from one sample in a study of beta chain features in type 1 diabetes. Of the isolated RNA, all was reverse transcribed, and so the sequenced material was expressed TCRB transcripts. Assay: immunoSEQ multiplex PCR; the TCRdb copy retains only in-frame clones and omits some. The sample contains about 700,000 clones, 13% of which appear only once. Findings of the study overall: Among patients with Type 1 diabetes, TCRB CDR3s were moderately but significantly shorter in every one of the four CD4+ subsets.

For these TCRs, the target antigens are not known. What was sequenced was naive CD4+ T cells from blood. All receptors derive from a man aged 18 to 30 with type 1 diabetes.

The rearrangement joins TRBV19 to TRBJ1-2; 7 positions agree with TRBD1. The ends lost 6 bases at V and 2 bases at J; junction bases unmatched: 0. Germline lookup yields CDR1 LNHDA and CDR2 SQIVND (reference sequence). The CDR3 sequence is 12 residues long. CDR3 sequence (DNA): TGTGCCAGTAGGACAGGGAACTATGGCTACACCTTC. It specifies CASRTGNYGYTF.

This clone showed up just a few times. This rearrangement joins TRBV5-4 to TRBJ1-1, with 7 bases lining up with TRBD1. The CDR3 is made up of 18 amino acids. V was clipped by 2 bases and J by 0 bases; unmatched bases: 13. The V gene's germline CDR1 is SGHNT and CDR2 YYREEE (reference sequence). CDR3 loop: CASSFHGRQGPMNTEAFF. As DNA, the CDR3 is TGTGCCAGCAGCTTCCACGGAAGACAGGGACCTATGAACACTGAAGCTTTCTTT. Using reference TRBV5-4 and TRBJ1-1 for the parts outside the CDR3, the full variable domain is ETGVTQSPTHLIKTRGQQVTLRCSSQSGHNTVSWYQQALGQGPQFIFQYYREEENGRGNFPPRFSGLQFPNYSSELNVNALELDDSALYLCASSFHGRQGPMNTEAFFGQGTRLTVV.

J is TRBJ1-2 and V is TRBV7-3; the D is unclear. V lost 6 bases and J 7 bases, leaving 15 bases between the germline ends. Per the germline V gene, CDR1 is SGHTA and CDR2 is FQGTGA. The CDR3 is 13 residues long. CDR3 loop: CASSPTAGVGYTF. The CDR3 DNA is TGTGCCAGCAGTCCGACCGCCGGGGTTGGCTACACCTTC.

This clone has just a few counts. This chain uses TRBV7-9 with TRBJ2-5; perhaps TRBD1 as D (7 bases). CDR3 size: 16 residues. V lost 5 bases and J lost 5, with 21 bases in between. Germline V gene lookup returns CDR1 SEHNR and CDR2 FQNEAQ (reference sequence). The CDR3: CASSPTDRAGWETQYF. CDR3 DNA sequence: TGTGCCAGCAGCCCAACCGACAGGGCGGGGTGGGAGACCCAGTACTTC.

In this sample, this clone turned up a few times. J is TRBJ1-2 and V is TRBV4-1; maybe TRBD1 (5 bases). The germline gives CDR1 MGHRA, CDR2 YSYEKL. The CDR3 contains 14 residues. The ends were cut back, 1 base at V and 5 bases at J, with 11 bases in the middle. The CDR3 DNA sequence: TGCGCCAGCAGCCAAGGCCCAGGGTTATATGGCTACACCTTC. Translating gives CASSQGPGLYGYTF.

The chain joins TRBV30 to TRBJ1-4; D perhaps matches TRBD1 (5 bases). Germline V CDR1 and CDR2: GTSNPN, SVGIG (reference sequence). The CDR3 contains 15 residues. The ends were cut back, 3 bases at V and 5 bases at J, with 16 bases in the middle. The CDR3 coding sequence is TGTGCCTGGAGACCTCTCCCGGGGCTGAATGAAAAACTGTTTTTT. This encodes CAWRPLPGLNEKLFF.

The rearrangement joins TRBV6-4 to TRBJ2-3; D uncertain. Germline CDR1 is MRHNA and CDR2 is SNTAGT. There are 13 residues in the CDR3. V lost 2 bases and J 5 bases, leaving 8 bases between the germline ends. CDR3 in amino acids: CASSDRSGDTQYF. The CDR3 DNA reads TGTGCCAGCAGTGACAGGTCTGGAGATACGCAGTATTTT.